This TCR beta chain was sequenced for a study of control samples from healthy donors and cancer patients. Profiling relied on immunoSEQ multiplex PCR, and the TCRdb table lists in-frame clones only, not all of them. This sample yields about 160,000 clones, of which around 90% are seen a single time; 12% belongs to the top ten. The CDR3 consists of 15 residues. Germline V gives CDR1 MGHRA, CDR2 YSYEKL. V was clipped by 4 bases and J by 5 bases; unmatched bases: 10. The chain combines TRBV4-1 with TRBJ2-5; TRBD1 agrees at 7 bases. The sequenced sample was blood. The sequence came from a man aged 30 to 45 in good health. As DNA, the CDR3 is TGCGCCAGCAGCCCCCTTATAGACAGGGATGAGACCCAGTACTTC. This translates into CASSPLIDRDETQYF.